This T cell receptor (beta chain) was retrieved from a study of cytomegalovirus exposure and HLA in healthy donors. Study context: Roughly 180 million T cells yielded about 120 million unique TCR beta sequences, as an earlier analysis found. Study findings and constraints: Published work reported that the classifier diagnosed cytomegalovirus status with high specificity and sensitivity.

A note on this clone: As yet, its antigen is unknown.

The CDR3 consists of 13 residues. Germline V gene data show CDR1 as MNHNS and CDR2 as SASEGT. V was clipped by 6 bases and J by 1 base, with 9 bases between them. The PCR contained 60 Vbeta and 13 Jbeta primers. This table comes from immunoSEQ multiplex PCR, and its TCRdb copy is limited to in-frame clones, with some not included. The sample has a few hundred thousand clones, about 79% seen once; the top ten hold around 2%. The TCR originated in a man aged 18 to 29 in good health and CMV-seronegative. The sample was PBMCs. The chain couples TRBV6-1 to TRBJ1-1, with D uncertain. The CDR3: CASRGPSNTEAFF. DNA for the CDR3: TGTGCCAGCAGGGGCCCTTCGAACACTGAAGCTTTCTTT.